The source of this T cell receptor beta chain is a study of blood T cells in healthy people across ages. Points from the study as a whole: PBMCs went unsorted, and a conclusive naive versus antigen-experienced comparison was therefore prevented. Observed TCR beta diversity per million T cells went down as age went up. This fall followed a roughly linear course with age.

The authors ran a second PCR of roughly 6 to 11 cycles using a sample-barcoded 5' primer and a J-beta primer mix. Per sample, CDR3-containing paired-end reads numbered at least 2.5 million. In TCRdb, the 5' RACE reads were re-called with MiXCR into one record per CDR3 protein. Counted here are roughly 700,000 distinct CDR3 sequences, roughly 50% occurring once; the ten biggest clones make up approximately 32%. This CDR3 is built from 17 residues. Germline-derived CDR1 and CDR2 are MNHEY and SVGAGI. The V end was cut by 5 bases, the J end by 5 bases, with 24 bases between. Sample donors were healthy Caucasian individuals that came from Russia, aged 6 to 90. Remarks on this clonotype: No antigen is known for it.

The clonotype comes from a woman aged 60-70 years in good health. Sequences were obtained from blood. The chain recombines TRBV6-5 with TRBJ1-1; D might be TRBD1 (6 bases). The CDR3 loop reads CASSTLVGGLGKTEAFF. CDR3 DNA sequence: TGTGCCAGCAGTACTCTAGTTGGGGGGCTCGGAAAGACTGAAGCTTTCTTT.